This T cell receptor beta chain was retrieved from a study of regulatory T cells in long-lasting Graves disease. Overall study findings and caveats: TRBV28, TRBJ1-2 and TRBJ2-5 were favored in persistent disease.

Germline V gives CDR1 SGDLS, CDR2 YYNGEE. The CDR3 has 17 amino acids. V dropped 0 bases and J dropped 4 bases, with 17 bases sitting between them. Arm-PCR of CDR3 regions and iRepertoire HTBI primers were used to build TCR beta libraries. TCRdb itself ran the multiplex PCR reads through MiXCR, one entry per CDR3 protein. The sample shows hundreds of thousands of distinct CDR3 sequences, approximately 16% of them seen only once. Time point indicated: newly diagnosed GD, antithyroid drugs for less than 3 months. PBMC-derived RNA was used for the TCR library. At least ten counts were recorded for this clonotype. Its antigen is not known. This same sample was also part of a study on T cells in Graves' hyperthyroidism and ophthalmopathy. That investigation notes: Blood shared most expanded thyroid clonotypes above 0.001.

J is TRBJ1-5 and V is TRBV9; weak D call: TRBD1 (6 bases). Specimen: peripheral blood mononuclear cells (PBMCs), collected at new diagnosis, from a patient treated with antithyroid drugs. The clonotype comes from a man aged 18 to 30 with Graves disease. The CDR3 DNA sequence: TGTGCCAGCAGCGTAGATTGGGGGCTGCGGGTAAATCAGCCCCAGCATTTT. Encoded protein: CASSVDWGLRVNQPQHF.